A selection of T cell receptor beta chains follows, all from one sample in a study of blood T cell repertoires in COVID-19. Generated by immunoSEQ multiplex PCR, the TCRdb table keeps only in-frame clones and is missing some. The top ten clones hold around 2.2% of a sample with about 50,000 clones, more than 75% of them seen once. The specimen was peripheral blood. The receptors originated from a woman in her sixties or seventies with acute or convalescent COVID-19. Both conserved end residues are part of each CDR3. D genes are given only for firm matches. Size is omitted from some rows. Given values are once, few, many or a class for expanded clones.

CDR3,DNA,J,V,D,size
CASSLGNRVGMMGQETQYF,TGTGCCAGCAGCTTGGGGAACAGGGTTGGGATGATGGGACAAGAGACCCAGTACTTC,TRBJ2-5,TRBV5-8,-,-
CASSYRGIAGDDTQYF,TGTGCCAGCAGTTACCGGGGAATAGCGGGAGACGATACGCAGTATTTT,TRBJ2-3,TRBV6-5,TRBD2,once
CASSLSGETGGNQPQHF,TGTGCCAGCAGCTTGTCAGGAGAAACAGGTGGCAATCAGCCCCAGCATTTT,TRBJ1-5,TRBV11-3,-,-
CASSSGGTGRGEKLFF,TGTGCCAGCAGCTCCGGGGGGACAGGTCGTGGTGAAAAACTGTTTTTT,TRBJ1-4,TRBV11-2,TRBD1,-
CASSLGRGRRGANEKLFF,TGTGCCAGCAGCTTAGGCAGGGGGCGGAGGGGGGCAAATGAAAAACTGTTTTTT,TRBJ1-4,TRBV11-2,TRBD1,few
CASSLGAPTDTQYF,TGTGCCAGCAGTTTAGGGGCGCCTACAGATACGCAGTATTTT,TRBJ2-3,TRBV28,-,-
CSARGGSGYTF,TGCAGTGCTAGGGGAGGAAGCGGCTACACCTTC,TRBJ1-2,TRBV20-1,-,-
CASSRPGQGPYNEQFF,TGTGCCAGCTCACGACCTGGACAGGGGCCCTACAATGAGCAGTTCTTC,TRBJ2-1,TRBV18,TRBD1,-
CSGYDLVGEQYF,TGCAGCGGCTACGACTTAGTGGGCGAGCAGTACTTC,TRBJ2-7,TRBV29-1,-,-
CASNRGTGRPRGYTF,TGTGCCAGCAACAGAGGGACAGGCCGCCCGCGGGGCTACACCTTC,TRBJ1-2,TRBV2,TRBD1,-
CASSMGTATNEKLFF,TGTGCCAGCAGCATGGGGACAGCGACTAATGAAAAACTGTTTTTT,TRBJ1-4,TRBV7-8,TRBD1,-
CASSLATTRGGHGEKLFF,TGTGCCAGCAGCTTAGCTACTACCCGAGGAGGTCATGGGGAAAAACTGTTTTTT,TRBJ1-4,TRBV7-9,-,-
CAWTGGPGYGYTF,TGTGCCTGGACGGGGGGCCCAGGGTATGGCTACACCTTC,TRBJ1-2,TRBV30,-,-
CASRTRQGRYTEAFF,TGTGCCAGCAGGACCCGACAGGGCCGGTACACTGAAGCTTTCTTT,TRBJ1-1,TRBV2,TRBD1,-
CASSIAGRSNEKLFF,TGTGCCAGCAGTATTGCGGGGAGAAGTAATGAAAAACTGTTTTTT,TRBJ1-4,TRBV7-6,-,-
CAISEPGPLHF,TGTGCCATCAGTGAGCCGGGGCCCCTCCACTTT,TRBJ1-6,TRBV10-3,-,-
CASSLDSLPLGTEAFF,TGTGCCAGCTCACTGGACAGTCTCCCGCTGGGCACTGAAGCTTTCTTT,TRBJ1-1,TRBV18,-,-
CAISDSQAYEQYF,TGTGCCATCAGTGATTCACAGGCCTACGAGCAGTACTTC,TRBJ2-7,TRBV10-3,-,-
CASSPGQEKGYTF,TGTGCCAGTTCTCCTGGACAGGAGAAGGGCTACACCTTC,TRBJ1-2,TRBV18,TRBD1,-
CASSSAGNQPQHF,TGTGCCAGTAGCTCGGCAGGGAATCAGCCCCAGCATTTT,TRBJ1-5,TRBV19,-,-
CASSSNRDRARGYTF,TGTGCCAGCAGCTCCAACCGGGACAGGGCTCGTGGCTACACCTTC,TRBJ1-2,TRBV11-2,TRBD1,-
CASSLLHGLAGSTGELFF,TGTGCCAGCAGCTTACTACACGGACTAGCGGGAAGTACCGGGGAGCTGTTTTTT,TRBJ2-2,TRBV7-9,TRBD2,-
CASSRDTSYEQYF,TGTGCCAGCAGCAGAGACACCTCCTACGAGCAGTACTTC,TRBJ2-7,TRBV11-1,-,few
CATSDPSSGNTIYF,TGTGCCACCAGTGATCCCTCTTCTGGAAACACCATATATTTT,TRBJ1-3,TRBV24-1,-,-
CASSDYRGPYNEQFF,TGCGCCAGCAGTGATTACAGGGGGCCCTACAATGAGCAGTTCTTC,TRBJ2-1,TRBV10-2,TRBD1,-
CASREQGAHPRNEQFF,TGTGCCAGCAGGGAACAGGGGGCCCATCCGCGGAATGAGCAGTTCTTC,TRBJ2-1,TRBV2,TRBD1,-
CASSELRGYGEQFF,TGTGCCAGCAGTGAGTTACGGGGTTATGGTGAGCAGTTCTTC,TRBJ2-1,TRBV6-1,-,-
CASSLERSYGYTF,TGTGCCAGCAGCTTGGAGCGGTCCTATGGCTACACCTTC,TRBJ1-2,TRBV5-4,-,once
CASSIGWRGRTSYNEQFF,TGTGCCAGTAGTATCGGCTGGCGGGGTCGCACCTCCTACAATGAGCAGTTCTTC,TRBJ2-1,TRBV19,-,-
CASSLVSGAADEQFF,TGTGCCAGCAGCTTGGTATCGGGAGCGGCTGATGAGCAGTTCTTC,TRBJ2-1,TRBV5-5,-,-
CASSLGSQGRFTGELFF,TGTGCCAGCAGCTTAGGGTCGCAGGGCAGGTTCACCGGGGAGCTGTTTTTT,TRBJ2-2,TRBV7-3,-,-
CASSQGQGYGEQYF,TGTGCCAGCAGCCAGGGACAGGGCTACGGCGAGCAGTACTTC,TRBJ2-7,TRBV7-2,TRBD1,once
CASSDRDRGEKLFF,TGTGCCAGCAGCGACCGGGACAGGGGAGAGAAACTGTTTTTT,TRBJ1-4,TRBV2,TRBD1,-
CASGGITSPETQYF,TGTGCCAGCGGAGGGATAACCTCTCCGGAGACCCAGTACTTC,TRBJ2-5,TRBV27,-,-
CSVESAGWGYTF,TGCAGCGTTGAAAGTGCCGGTTGGGGCTACACCTTC,TRBJ1-2,TRBV29-1,-,-
CASSGRQGSYEQYF,TGTGCCAGCAGCGGGCGACAGGGCTCCTACGAGCAGTACTTC,TRBJ2-7,TRBV9,TRBD1,once
CASSQRRGGNTGELFF,TGTGCCAGCAGCCAGCGGCGGGGGGGGAACACCGGGGAGCTGTTTTTT,TRBJ2-2,TRBV3-1/TRBV3-2,TRBD2,-
CATSRDGTGNYGYTF,TGTGCCACCAGCAGAGATGGGACAGGGAATTACGGCTACACCTTC,TRBJ1-2,TRBV15,TRBD1,-